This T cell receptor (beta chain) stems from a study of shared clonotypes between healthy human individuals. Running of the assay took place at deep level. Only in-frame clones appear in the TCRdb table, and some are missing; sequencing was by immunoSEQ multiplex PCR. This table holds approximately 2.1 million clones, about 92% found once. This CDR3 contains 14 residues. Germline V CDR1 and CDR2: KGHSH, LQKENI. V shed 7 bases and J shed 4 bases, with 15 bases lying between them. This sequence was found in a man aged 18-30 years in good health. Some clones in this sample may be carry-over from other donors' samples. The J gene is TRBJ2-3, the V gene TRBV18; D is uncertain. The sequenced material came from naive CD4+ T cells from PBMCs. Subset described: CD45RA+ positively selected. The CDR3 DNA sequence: TGTGCCAGCTTAGGATCCGTGGGCGCAGATACGCAGTATTTT. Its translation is CASLGSVGADTQYF.